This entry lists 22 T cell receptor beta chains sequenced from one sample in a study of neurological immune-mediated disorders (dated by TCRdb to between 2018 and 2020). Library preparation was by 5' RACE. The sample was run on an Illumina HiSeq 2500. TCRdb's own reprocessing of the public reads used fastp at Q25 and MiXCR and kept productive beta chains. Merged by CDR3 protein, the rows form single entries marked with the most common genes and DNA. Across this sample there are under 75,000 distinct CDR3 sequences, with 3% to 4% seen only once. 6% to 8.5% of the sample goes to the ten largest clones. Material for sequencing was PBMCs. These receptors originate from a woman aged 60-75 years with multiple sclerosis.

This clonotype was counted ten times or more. The CDR3 sequence: CASTGGPYEQYF. In DNA form, the CDR3 reads TGTGCCAGCACGGGGGGACCCTACGAGCAGTACTTC. J is TRBJ2-7 and V is TRBV3-1; 7 nucleotides agree with TRBD2. The CDR3 is made up of 12 amino acids. Looked up from germline, CDR1 is LGHDT and CDR2 is YNNKEL (reference sequence). Trimming at V came to 7 bases and at J to 2 bases, leaving 2 bases not matched to a gene.

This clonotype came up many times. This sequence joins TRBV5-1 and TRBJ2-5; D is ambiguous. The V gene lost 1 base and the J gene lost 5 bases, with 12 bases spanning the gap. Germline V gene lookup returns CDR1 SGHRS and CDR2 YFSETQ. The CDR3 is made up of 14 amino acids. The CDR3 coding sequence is TGCGCCAGCAGCTTGTCGGCCCGTGGGGAGACCCAGTACTTC. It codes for CASSLSARGETQYF.

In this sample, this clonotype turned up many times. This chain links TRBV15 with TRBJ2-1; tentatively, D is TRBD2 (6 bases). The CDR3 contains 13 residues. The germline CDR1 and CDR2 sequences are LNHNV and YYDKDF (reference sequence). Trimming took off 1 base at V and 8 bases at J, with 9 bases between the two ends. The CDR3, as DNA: TGTGCCACCAGCAGAGCGCCTAGCGATGAGCAGTTCTTC. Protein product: CATSRAPSDEQFF.

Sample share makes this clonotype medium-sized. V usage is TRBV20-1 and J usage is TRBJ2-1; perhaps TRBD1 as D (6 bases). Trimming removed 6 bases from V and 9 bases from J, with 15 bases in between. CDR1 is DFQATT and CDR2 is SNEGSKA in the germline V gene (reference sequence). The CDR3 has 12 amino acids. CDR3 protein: CSARGRLGEQFF. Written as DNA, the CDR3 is TGCAGTGCCAGGGGCCGCCTCGGTGAGCAGTTCTTC.

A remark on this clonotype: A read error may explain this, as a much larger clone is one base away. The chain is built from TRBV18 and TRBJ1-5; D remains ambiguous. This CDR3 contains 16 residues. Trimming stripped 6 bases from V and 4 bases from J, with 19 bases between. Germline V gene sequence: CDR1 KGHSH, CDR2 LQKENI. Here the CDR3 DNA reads TGTGCCAGCTCCCACGGGAAAGAGAGAAGAAATCAGCCCCAGCATTTT. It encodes CASSHGKERRNQPQHF.

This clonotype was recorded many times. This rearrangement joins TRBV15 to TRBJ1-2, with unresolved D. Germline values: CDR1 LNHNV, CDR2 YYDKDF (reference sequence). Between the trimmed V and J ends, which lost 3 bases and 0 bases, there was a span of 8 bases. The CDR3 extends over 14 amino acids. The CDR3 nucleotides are TGTGCCACCAGCAGGGCAGCGACTAACTATGGCTACACCTTC. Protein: CATSRAATNYGYTF.

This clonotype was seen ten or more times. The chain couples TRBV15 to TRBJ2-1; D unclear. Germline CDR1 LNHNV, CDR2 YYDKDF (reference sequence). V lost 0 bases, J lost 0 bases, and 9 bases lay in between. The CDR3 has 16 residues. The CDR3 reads CATSRDKGRSYNEQFF. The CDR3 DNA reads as TGTGCCACCAGCAGAGATAAAGGGCGCTCCTACAATGAGCAGTTCTTC. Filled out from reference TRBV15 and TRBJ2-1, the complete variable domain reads DAMVIQNPRYQVTQFGKPVTLSCSQTLNHNVMYWYQQKSSQAPKLLFHYYDKDFNNEADTPDNFQSRRPNTSFCFLDIRSPGLGDTAMYLCATSRDKGRSYNEQFFGPGTRLTVL.

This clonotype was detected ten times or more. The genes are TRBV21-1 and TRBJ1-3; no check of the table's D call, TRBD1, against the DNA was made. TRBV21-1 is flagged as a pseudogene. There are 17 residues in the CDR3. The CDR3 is CASSKEGGAAPGNTIYF. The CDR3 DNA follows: TGTGCCAGCAGCAAAGAAGGGGGAGCAGCTCCGGGAAACACCATATATTTT.

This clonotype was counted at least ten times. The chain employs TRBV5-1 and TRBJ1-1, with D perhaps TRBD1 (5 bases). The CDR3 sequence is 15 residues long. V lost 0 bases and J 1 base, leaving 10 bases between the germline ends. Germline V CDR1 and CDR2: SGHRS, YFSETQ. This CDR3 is CASSLGETGNTEAFF. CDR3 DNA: TGCGCCAGCAGCTTGGGGGAAACAGGGAACACTGAAGCTTTCTTT.

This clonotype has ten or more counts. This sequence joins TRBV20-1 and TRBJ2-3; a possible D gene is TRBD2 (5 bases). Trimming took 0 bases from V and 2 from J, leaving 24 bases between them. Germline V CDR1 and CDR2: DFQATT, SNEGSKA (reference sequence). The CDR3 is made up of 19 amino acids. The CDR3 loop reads CSARDFPPRASFLTDTQYF. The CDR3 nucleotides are TGCAGTGCTAGAGATTTTCCCCCCCGGGCTAGCTTCCTCACAGATACGCAGTATTTT.

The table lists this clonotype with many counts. CDR3 amino acids: CASTNSYNEQFF. As DNA, the CDR3 is TGTGCCAGCACCAACTCATACAATGAGCAGTTCTTC. The genes are TRBV12-3 or TRBV12-4 and TRBJ2-1; D gene unclear. The CDR3 consists of 12 residues. The V gene lost 7 bases and the J gene lost 4 bases, with 8 bases spanning the gap.

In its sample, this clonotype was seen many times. CDR3 amino acids: CASSEGGTNEKLFF. CDR3 DNA: TGCGCCAGCAGTGAAGGGGGAACTAATGAAAAACTGTTTTTT. This chain links TRBV10-2 with TRBJ1-4, with D perhaps TRBD1 (6 bases). This CDR3 contains 14 residues. The V and J ends lost 3 bases and 1 base respectively, with 6 bases between them. Germline lookup yields CDR1 WSHSY and CDR2 SAAADI.

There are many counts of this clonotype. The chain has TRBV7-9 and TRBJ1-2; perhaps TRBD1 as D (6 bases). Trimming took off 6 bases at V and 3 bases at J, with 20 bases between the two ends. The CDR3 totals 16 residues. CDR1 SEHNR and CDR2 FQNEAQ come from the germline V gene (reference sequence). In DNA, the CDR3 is TGTGCCAGCAGTTCACCATGGCCTGGGGGCGACTATGGCTACACCTTC. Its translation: CASSSPWPGGDYGYTF.

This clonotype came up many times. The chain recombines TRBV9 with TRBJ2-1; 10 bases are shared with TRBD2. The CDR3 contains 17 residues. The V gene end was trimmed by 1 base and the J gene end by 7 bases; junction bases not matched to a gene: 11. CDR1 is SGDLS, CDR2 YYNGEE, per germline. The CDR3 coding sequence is TGTGCCAGCAGCGTACCCGATGGACTAGCGGCTCTGAATGAGCAGTTCTTC. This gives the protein CASSVPDGLAALNEQFF.

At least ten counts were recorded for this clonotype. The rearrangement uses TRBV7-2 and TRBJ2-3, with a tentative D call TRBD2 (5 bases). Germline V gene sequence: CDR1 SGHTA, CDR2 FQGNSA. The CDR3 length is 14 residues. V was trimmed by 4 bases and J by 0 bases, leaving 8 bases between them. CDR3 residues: CASSYRRSTDTQYF. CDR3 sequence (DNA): TGTGCCAGCAGCTATCGGAGGAGCACAGATACGCAGTATTTT.

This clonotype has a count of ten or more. The CDR3 is CSAPPGQGKEQYF. In DNA, the CDR3 is TGCAGTGCCCCCCCGGGACAGGGTAAAGAGCAGTACTTC. The rearrangement links TRBV20-1 to TRBJ2-7; 9 positions match TRBD1. Germline V lookup: CDR1 DFQATT, CDR2 SNEGSKA (reference sequence). The V and J ends lost 6 bases and 7 bases, in that order; junction bases with no gene match: 10. This CDR3 region has 13 residues.

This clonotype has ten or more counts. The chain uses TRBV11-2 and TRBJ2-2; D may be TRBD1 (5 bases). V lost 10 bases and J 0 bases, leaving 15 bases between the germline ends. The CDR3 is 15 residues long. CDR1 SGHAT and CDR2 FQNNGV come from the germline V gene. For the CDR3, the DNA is TGTGCCACTGAAAGAGGACACTCGAACACCGGGGAGCTGTTTTTT. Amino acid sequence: CATERGHSNTGELFF. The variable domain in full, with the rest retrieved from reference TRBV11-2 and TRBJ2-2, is EAGVAQSPRYKIIEKRQSVAFWCNPISGHATLYWYQQILGQGPKLLIQFQNNGVVDDSQLPKDRFSAERLKGVDSTLKIQPAKLEDSAVYLCATERGHSNTGELFFGEGSRLTVL.

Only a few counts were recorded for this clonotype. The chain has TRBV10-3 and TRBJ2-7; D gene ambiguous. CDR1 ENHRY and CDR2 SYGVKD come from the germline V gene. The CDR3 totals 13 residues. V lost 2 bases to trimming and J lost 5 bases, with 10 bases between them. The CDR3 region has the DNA TGTGCCATCAGTGAGAAAAAGTCTAACGAGCAGTACTTC. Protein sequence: CAISEKKSNEQYF.

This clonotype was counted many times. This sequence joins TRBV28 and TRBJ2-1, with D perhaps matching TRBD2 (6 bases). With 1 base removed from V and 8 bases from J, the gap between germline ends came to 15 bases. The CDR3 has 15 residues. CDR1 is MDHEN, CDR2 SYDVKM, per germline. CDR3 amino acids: CASSLSGGTVDEQFF. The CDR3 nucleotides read TGTGCCAGCAGTTTATCGGGCGGGACCGTCGATGAGCAGTTCTTC.

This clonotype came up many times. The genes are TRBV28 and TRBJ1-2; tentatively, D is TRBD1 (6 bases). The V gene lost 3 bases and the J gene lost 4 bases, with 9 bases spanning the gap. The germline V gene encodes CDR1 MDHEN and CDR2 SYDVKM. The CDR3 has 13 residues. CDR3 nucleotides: TGTGCCAGCAGTTTCGGCAGGGGCTATGGCTACACCTTC. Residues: CASSFGRGYGYTF.

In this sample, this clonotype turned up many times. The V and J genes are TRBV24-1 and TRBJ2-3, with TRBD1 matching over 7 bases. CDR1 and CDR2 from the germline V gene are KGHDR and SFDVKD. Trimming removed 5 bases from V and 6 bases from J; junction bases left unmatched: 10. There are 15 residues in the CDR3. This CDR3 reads CATSGRDSFVDTQYF. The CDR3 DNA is TGTGCCACCAGTGGCAGGGACAGCTTTGTGGATACGCAGTATTTT.

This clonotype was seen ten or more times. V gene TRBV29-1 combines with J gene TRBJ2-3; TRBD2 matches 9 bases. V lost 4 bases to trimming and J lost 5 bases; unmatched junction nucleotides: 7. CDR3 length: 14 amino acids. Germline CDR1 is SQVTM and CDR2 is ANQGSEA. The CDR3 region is CSVGLRGGIDTQYF. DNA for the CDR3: TGCAGCGTTGGGTTGCGGGGGGGTATAGATACGCAGTATTTT.